The 8 T cell receptor beta chains presented below share a single source sample, sequenced in a study of regulatory T cells in long-lasting Graves disease. TCR beta libraries were built with iRepertoire HTBI primers and Arm-PCR of CDR3 regions. From the multiplex PCR reads, TCRdb called clonotypes with MiXCR, one entry per CDR3 protein. The table lists more than 300,000 distinct CDR3 sequences, approximately 25% of them singletons, with around a quarter in the top ten. Described time point: persistent/refractory GD, antithyroid drugs over 5 years with positive TRAb. The TCR library was prepared using RNA isolated from PBMCs. The specimen comprised peripheral blood mononuclear cells (PBMCs), sampled when the disease was refractory, from a patient treated with antithyroid drugs. The source is a woman between 40 and 50 years old with Graves disease.

V is TRBV20-1 and J is TRBJ2-2; D is tentatively TRBD1 or TRBD2 (6 bases each). V gave up 2 bases and J gave up 5 bases, with 12 bases separating them. The CDR3 runs 14 residues. CDR1 is DFQATT, CDR2 SNEGSKA, per germline (reference sequence). Here the CDR3 reads CSARRGGGTGELFF. In nucleotides, the CDR3 is TGCAGTGCTAGAAGAGGGGGAGGAACCGGGGAGCTGTTTTTT.

In its sample, this clonotype was seen a few times. The chain is built from TRBV6-2 or TRBV6-3 and TRBJ2-2, with D unclear. Per the germline V gene, CDR1 is MNHEY and CDR2 is SVGEGT. V was cut by 6 bases and J by 0 bases, with 11 bases left in between. There are 15 residues in the CDR3. CDR3 amino acids: CASRTTSANTGELFF. The DNA of the CDR3 is TGTGCCAGCAGGACGACCAGCGCGAACACCGGGGAGCTGTTTTTT.

In its sample, this clonotype was seen a few times. The gene calls are TRBV3-1 and TRBJ2-3; the match to TRBD2 covers 10 bases. The CDR3 runs to 16 residues. Trimming cost V 4 bases and J 4 bases; bases outside gene matches: 8. Germline CDR1 and CDR2: LGHDT and YNNKEL (reference sequence). The CDR3 reads CASSPRAGTSADTQYF. The CDR3 DNA follows: TGTGCCAGCAGCCCACGGGCCGGGACTAGCGCAGATACGCAGTATTTT.

This clonotype was seen many times. The chain has TRBV27 and TRBJ2-5; TRBD2 matches at 12 bases. Germline lookup yields CDR1 MNHEY and CDR2 SMNVEV (reference sequence). Germline trimming cut 5 bases from V and 3 bases from J; bases unmatched to any gene: 4. The CDR3 has 15 residues. The CDR3 sequence: CASSPRLAGEETQYF. The CDR3 coding sequence is TGTGCCAGCAGTCCCAGACTAGCGGGAGAAGAGACCCAGTACTTC.

This clonotype was recorded once. This chain uses TRBV20-1 with TRBJ2-1; D is ambiguous. The V gene's germline CDR1 is DFQATT and CDR2 SNEGSKA (reference sequence). The CDR3 sequence is 12 residues long. Trimming stripped 3 bases from V and 6 bases from J, with 9 bases between. The CDR3 nucleotides read TGCAGTGCTAGTTCTAGTCTCAATGAGCAGTTCTTC. Translation: CSASSSLNEQFF.

The genes are TRBV6-5 and TRBJ1-4; no clear D. The germline V and J ends were trimmed by 0 bases and 7 bases, with 6 bases remaining between them. Germline-derived CDR1 and CDR2 are MNHEY and SVGAGI. The CDR3 totals 13 residues. This CDR3 reads CASSYSLGEKLFF. CDR3 nucleotide sequence: TGTGCCAGCAGTTACTCGCTGGGTGAAAAACTGTTTTTT.

The rearrangement uses TRBV2 and TRBJ2-5; D is perhaps TRBD1 (6 bases). Per the germline V gene, CDR1 is SNHLY and CDR2 is FYNNEI. The CDR3 extends over 12 amino acids. The V and J ends lost 10 bases and 1 base respectively, with 10 bases between them. CDR3 sequence reads: CATGTFQETQYF. DNA of the CDR3: TGTGCCACAGGGACATTCCAAGAGACCCAGTACTTC. The full variable domain, with the rest looked up from reference TRBV2 and TRBJ2-5, is EPEVTQTPSHQVTQMGQEVILRCVPISNHLYFYWYRQILGQKVEFLVSFYNNEISEKSEIFDDQFSVERPDGSNFTLKIRSTKLEDSAMYFCATGTFQETQYFGPGTRLLVL.

The V and J genes are TRBV6-1 and TRBJ1-5, with D possibly being TRBD1 (6 bases). The CDR3 totals 15 residues. Germline values: CDR1 MNHNS, CDR2 SASEGT. V was pared by 4 bases and J by 6 bases, with 16 bases between. CDR3 amino acids: CASSGGQKKGQPQHF. The CDR3 region has the DNA TGTGCCAGCAGTGGTGGACAGAAGAAAGGTCAGCCCCAGCATTTT.